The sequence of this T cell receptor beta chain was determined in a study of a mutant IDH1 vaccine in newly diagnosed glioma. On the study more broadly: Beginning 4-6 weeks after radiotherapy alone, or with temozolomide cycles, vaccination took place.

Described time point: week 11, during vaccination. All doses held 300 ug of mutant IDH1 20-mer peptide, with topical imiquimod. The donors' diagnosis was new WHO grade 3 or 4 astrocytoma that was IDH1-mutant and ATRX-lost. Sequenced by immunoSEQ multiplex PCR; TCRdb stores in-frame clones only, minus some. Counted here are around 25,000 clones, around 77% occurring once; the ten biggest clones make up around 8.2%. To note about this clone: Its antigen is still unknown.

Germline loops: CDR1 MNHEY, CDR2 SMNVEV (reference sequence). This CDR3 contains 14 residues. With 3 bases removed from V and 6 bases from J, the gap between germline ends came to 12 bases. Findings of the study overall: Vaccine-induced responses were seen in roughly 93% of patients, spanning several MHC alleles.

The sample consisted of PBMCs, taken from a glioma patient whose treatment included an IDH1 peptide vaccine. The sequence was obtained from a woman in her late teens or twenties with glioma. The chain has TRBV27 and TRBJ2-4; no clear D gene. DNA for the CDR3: TGTGCCAGCAGTTTGACGGGTCCCACAAACATTCAGTACTTC. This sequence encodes CASSLTGPTNIQYF.